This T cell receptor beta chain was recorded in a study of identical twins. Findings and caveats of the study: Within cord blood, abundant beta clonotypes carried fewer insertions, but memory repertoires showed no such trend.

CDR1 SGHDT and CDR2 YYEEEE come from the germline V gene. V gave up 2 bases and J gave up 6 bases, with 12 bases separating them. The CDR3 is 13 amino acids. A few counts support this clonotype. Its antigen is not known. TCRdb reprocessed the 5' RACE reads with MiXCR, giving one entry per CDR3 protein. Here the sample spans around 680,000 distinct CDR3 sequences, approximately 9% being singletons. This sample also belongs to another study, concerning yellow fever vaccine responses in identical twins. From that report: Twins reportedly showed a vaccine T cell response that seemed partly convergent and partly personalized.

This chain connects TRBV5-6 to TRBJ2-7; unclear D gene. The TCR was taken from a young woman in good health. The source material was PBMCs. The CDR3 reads CASSFEFTVEQYF. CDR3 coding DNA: TGTGCCAGCAGCTTCGAGTTTACAGTCGAGCAGTACTTC.